One T cell receptor (beta chain) is described in this entry. Its target antigen remains unknown. The input lacks base qualities; no much larger clone sits a single base away. The same CDR3 is also encoded by other DNA sequences in this sample. Using the deep immunoSEQ assay, multiplex PCR amplified TCR CDR3 regions from genomic DNA. Genomic DNA extracted from each cell subset was distributed evenly over all wells of several immunoSEQ 96-well plates, and each plate served as one replicate. For sorted subsets, approximately 190 ng of genomic DNA, equivalent to 25,000 to 30,000 T cell genomes, went into each replicate PCR. Purified libraries were measured with a Qubit 3.0 fluorometer, size-checked on a Bioanalyzer 2100, and measured again with the KAPA Library Quantification kit. Every immunoSEQ 96-well plate was sequenced on a dedicated single-read 150-cycle Illumina NextSeq 550 flow cell. In the paper's pipeline: Because the immunoSEQ output included only junctional sequences and no quality scores, the filtering could not be the same as the filtering used for full-length reads. Sequences were annotated with PyIR, a Python wrapper for IgBLAST v1.9, and V/J genes and CDR3 were assigned using IMGT germline references. Reads were removed for weak V/J assignments (E-value above 1e-6), missing CDR3, stop codons, out-of-frame junctions, or ambiguous translated residues. A V3J clonotype was defined by an identical inferred V gene, J gene, and CDR3 amino acid sequence. To compute the percentage overlap between repertoires, the number of shared unique clonotypes was divided by the size of the smaller repertoire. Repertoire richness was assessed with RTK rarefaction, the Chao1 estimator, and Recon v2.1 estimates of unobserved clonotypes. For all TCRbeta clonotypes obtained by the gDNA method from a few donors, generation probabilities were computed with OLGA. The source is immuneACCESS, and TCRdb retained only in-frame sequences with V and J called. Part of the clones is not carried over; for the studies checked, unresolved V genes explain less than half of this, and the remainder is unexplained. V and J calls and clone size are copied from that table; D and trimming were computed from the DNA. The sample includes some 2 million clones, with about 95% observed a single time. The ten largest clones take up roughly 1.1% of the sample.

Counted from cysteine to phenylalanine, this CDR3 has 14 amino acids. Only the CDR3 DNA is retained, 42 bases long and in frame from the first base. The germline V gene sets CDR1 to LGHNA and CDR2 to YNFKEQ. The V and J ends are trimmed by 0 bases and 0 bases, leaving 5 bases between them. The sample is drawn from a study of shared clonotypes between healthy human individuals (dated by TCRdb to 2018 to 2020). Concerning the study at large: The cohort comprised a couple of women and three men aged 18 to 49 years. Different laboratories and diverse techniques were used to prepare libraries and sequence TCR repertoires, to increase sequencing depth and limit assay-specific biases. Per donor, leukapheresis produced somewhere between about 0.8 and 9.5 billion PBMCs. For each donor, CD4 naive and CD4 memory were each run on three plates, CD8 naive on two plates, and CD8 memory on one plate. To estimate repertoire size and how much clonotype sharing occurs between individuals, the study deeply sequenced the blood TCR repertoires of about 5 healthy adults. What the study reported, not specific to this receptor: Compared with non-shared clonotypes, the clonotypes found in all four sorted-subset donors had higher generation probabilities. The genetic and exposure-history diversity represented was limited by the small number of donors. Sampling was restricted to blood, and TCR repertoires in tissues likely differ from the TCR repertoires found in blood. Rarefaction of sorted-subset datasets indicated incomplete sequencing despite the large sequencing depth. Naive subsets generally had larger estimated clonotype richness than memory subsets did. Pairwise subsampling led to the expectation that sequencing depth would affect the degree of clonotype sharing among donors. About 4.5% of naive CD4, 3% to 3.5% of naive CD8, approximately 2% of memory CD4, and 0.4% of memory CD8 clonotypes were shared across several donors.

CD8 naive samples consisted of CD45RO-negative cells that were positively selected for CCR7, yielding a CD45RA+CCR7+ population without TemRA cells. The donors were healthy, HIV-negative adults who had no recently reported acute infections or vaccinations. All donors were Caucasian adults living in Nashville, Tennessee, USA. Blood was collected by leukapheresis, and PBMCs were isolated by Ficoll-Histopaque density gradient centrifugation and then cryopreserved in liquid nitrogen vapor phase. Purity and quantity of every magnetically sorted T cell population were checked by analytical flow cytometry. Genomic DNA was isolated from every sorted fraction and measured by UV absorbance on a Nanodrop 2000c.

Source material: naive CD8+ T cells sorted from blood. Reading the label with the study, this specimen's cell subset or site is: CD45RA+CCR7+. The sequence came from a man between 18 and 29 years old in good health. The chain uses TRBV4-2 and TRBJ1-1; the D gene is unclear. CDR3 loop: CASSQDSLNTEAFF. The DNA sequence reads TGTGCCAGCAGCCAAGATTCGCTGAACACTGAAGCTTTCTTT.